Listed below are T cell receptor beta chains from one sample, sequenced in a study of blood T cell repertoires in COVID-19. Assay used: immunoSEQ multiplex PCR; TCRdb lists only in-frame clones, some missing. The table records under 200,000 clones, around 74% of them present only once. The sequencing sample was made of peripheral blood. Every receptor here comes from a woman aged 55-70 years with COVID-19, enrolled during active disease. Each CDR3 is given with its conserved first and last residue. A D gene is named only where the DNA matches it firmly. Rows give clone size only sometimes, using once, few, many, or a class for an expanded clone.

V,length,size,D,J,DNA,CDR3
TRBV28,15,once,TRBD1,TRBJ1-1,TGTGCCAGCAGCCTCCAGGGACAGGGCCCCCAGGGGGCTTTCTTT,CASSLQGQGPQGAFF
TRBV5-1,15,.,.,TRBJ2-3,TGCGCCAGCAGCTTGGGGGTGGTCGGGACAGATACGCAGTATTTT,CASSLGVVGTDTQYF
TRBV6-1,15,.,TRBD1,TRBJ1-2,TGTGCCAGCAGTGGAGCAGGGGGCGGTGCGTATGGCTACACCTTC,CASSGAGGGAYGYTF
TRBV28,14,.,.,TRBJ1-2,TGTGCCAGCAGTCTGACAGGAACTTCCTATGGCTACACCTTC,CASSLTGTSYGYTF
TRBV30,15,.,.,TRBJ2-1,TGTGCCTGGAGTGCGCAGGGAACACCTTACAATGAGCAGTTCTTC,CAWSAQGTPYNEQFF
TRBV9,17,.,TRBD1,TRBJ2-2,TGTGCCAGCAGCGTAGGCCCCGACAGGGCGGCCGGAGGGGAGCTGTTTTTT,CASSVGPDRAAGGELFF
TRBV4-3,16,.,.,TRBJ1-5,TGCGCCAGCAGCCAAGATCTAATGCAGGGCGGGAAGCCCCAGCATTTT,CASSQDLMQGGKPQHF
TRBV15,17,.,.,TRBJ2-1,TGTGCCACCAGCAGAGATCCGGGGGTTAGCTCCTACAATGAGCAGTTCTTC,CATSRDPGVSSYNEQFF
TRBV12-5,16,.,TRBD2,TRBJ2-1,TGTGCTAGTGGTTTCGCAGCGGGGGGTGATGGAAATGAGCAGTTCTTC,CASGFAAGGDGNEQFF
TRBV27,16,.,TRBD2,TRBJ2-3,TGTGCCAGCAGCCCGTCTAGCGGGACTTACACAGATACGCAGTATTTT,CASSPSSGTYTDTQYF
TRBV5-1,15,.,.,TRBJ2-3,TGCGCCAGCAGCTTGGGGTCAGAGGTTGCAGATACGCAGTATTTT,CASSLGSEVADTQYF
TRBV5-1,14,.,TRBD1,TRBJ1-2,TGCGCCAGCAGCCAAACAGGGGATGACTATGGCTACACCTTC,CASSQTGDDYGYTF
TRBV25-1,16,.,.,TRBJ2-6,TGTGCCAGCAGCGGAACAGGGAGCTCTGGGGCCAACGTCCTGACTTTC,CASSGTGSSGANVLTF
TRBV9,13,few,.,TRBJ1-1,TGTGCCAGCAGCGTAGTGAGCCACAGGGAAGCTTTCTTT,CASSVVSHREAFF
TRBV19,14,.,TRBD2,TRBJ2-3,TGTGCCAGTAGTACTCCGACTAGCCCTGATACGCAGTATTTT,CASSTPTSPDTQYF
TRBV27,17,many,TRBD2,TRBJ2-1,TGTGCCAGCAGTTTCGCGGGATACAGCGGGAGGGACAATGAGCAGTTCTTC,CASSFAGYSGRDNEQFF
TRBV25-1,17,.,.,TRBJ1-2,TGTGCCAGCAGTGAAGGATTCTGGTCAGGGGCATTTGATGGCTACACCTTC,CASSEGFWSGAFDGYTF
TRBV5-1,18,.,TRBD1,TRBJ1-5,TGCGCCAGCAGCTTGGTTTGGACAGGGAAATATAGCAATCAGCCCCAGCATTTT,CASSLVWTGKYSNQPQHF
TRBV3-1/TRBV3-2,18,once,.,TRBJ1-1,TGTGCCAGCAGCCAAGCTCCCGGGAGCGGTAGCATGAACACTGAAGCTTTCTTT,CASSQAPGSGSMNTEAFF
TRBV4-2,16,.,TRBD2,TRBJ2-5,TGTGCCAGCAGCCAAGATCAGGCGGGAGAACAAGAGACCCAGTACTTC,CASSQDQAGEQETQYF
TRBV5-6,17,.,.,TRBJ2-2,TGTGCCAGCAGCGTTTTCCTCAGTGGCCCGAACACCGGGGAGCTGTTTTTT,CASSVFLSGPNTGELFF
TRBV28,17,.,TRBD1,TRBJ2-2,TGTGCCAGCACTTTTCAAAGGGGACAGGGAGGAACCGGGGAGCTGTTTTTT,CASTFQRGQGGTGELFF
TRBV7-2,16,.,.,TRBJ2-2,TGTGCCAGCACCCAGAACGGGGGGCGCATCACCGGGGAGCTGTTTTTT,CASTQNGGRITGELFF
TRBV4-3,15,.,.,TRBJ2-2,TGCGCCAGCAGCCAAAAAGCCTCGAACACCGGGGAGCTGTTTTTT,CASSQKASNTGELFF
TRBV6-5,13,.,.,TRBJ2-5,TGTGCCAGCAGTTCCAGGGGACGAGAGACCCAGTACTTC,CASSSRGRETQYF
TRBV9,14,.,TRBD1,TRBJ2-7,TGTGCCAGCAGCGTAGGGACAGGGGGCTTCGAGCAGTACTTC,CASSVGTGGFEQYF
TRBV4-3,15,.,TRBD2,TRBJ2-1,TGCGCCAGCAGCCAAGACAGGCTAGCGGGACATGAGCAGTTCTTC,CASSQDRLAGHEQFF
TRBV10-3,14,once,.,TRBJ2-4,TGTGCCATCAGTGAGCCTGACGGGAAAAACATTCAGTACTTC,CAISEPDGKNIQYF
TRBV7-9,12,.,.,TRBJ1-2,TGTGCCAGCAGCTTGAGCCAGGGTGGCTACACCTTC,CASSLSQGGYTF
TRBV5-4,17,.,TRBD2,TRBJ2-1,TGTGCCAGCAGCCCCCCCGCAGGGACTAACATGGGGAATGAGCAGTTCTTC,CASSPPAGTNMGNEQFF
TRBV4-3,16,.,TRBD2,TRBJ2-1,TGCGCCAGCAGCCAAGAGACTAGCGGGACGGACAATGAGCAGTTCTTC,CASSQETSGTDNEQFF
TRBV20-1,13,.,TRBD1,TRBJ1-1,TGCAGTGCTAGTTCTCAACAGGGGAGTGAAGCTTTCTTT,CSASSQQGSEAFF
TRBV7-8,16,.,.,TRBJ1-5,TGTGCCAGCAGCCCCGCTGGAGGTCACGGTAATCAGCCCCAGCATTTT,CASSPAGGHGNQPQHF
TRBV19,15,.,.,TRBJ2-3,TGTGCCAGTAGTACCTCCGGGGTTTCCACAGATACGCAGTATTTT,CASSTSGVSTDTQYF
TRBV7-2,15,.,.,TRBJ1-2,TGTGCCAGCAGCTTAGCGAAGGGGCAGGGCTATGGCTACACCTTC,CASSLAKGQGYGYTF
TRBV28,11,few,.,TRBJ2-5,TGTGCCAGCAGTTCGGTGGAGACCCAGTACTTC,CASSSVETQYF
TRBV28,17,.,TRBD1,TRBJ2-7,TGTGCCAGCAGTTGGCCGCCCCGGACAGGGAGCTCCTACGAGCAGTACTTC,CASSWPPRTGSSYEQYF
TRBV19,15,.,TRBD1,TRBJ1-2,TGTGCCAGTAGTATGATAAGGGGGCTCGGCTATGGCTACACCTTC,CASSMIRGLGYGYTF
TRBV27,16,.,TRBD1,TRBJ2-1,TGTGCCAGCAGTTCATCCGGGACAGTTAGTAACAATGAGCAGTTCTTC,CASSSSGTVSNNEQFF
TRBV6-5,13,few,.,TRBJ1-1,TGTGCCAGCAGTTACAACAGTATAACTGAAGCTTTCTTT,CASSYNSITEAFF
TRBV28,14,.,.,TRBJ2-7,TGTGCCAGCAGTTCACACCCCGGGAGCTACGAGCAGTACTTC,CASSSHPGSYEQYF
TRBV5-1,13,.,TRBD2,TRBJ2-7,TGCGCCAGCAGCTTGGCTGGCGGGAGAGAGCAGTACTTC,CASSLAGGREQYF
TRBV5-1,15,.,TRBD1,TRBJ2-3,TGCGCCAGCAGCTGGGGACAAACAGGGGTGGATACGCAGTATTTT,CASSWGQTGVDTQYF
TRBV4-1,15,.,.,TRBJ1-1,TGCGCCAGCAGCCAATTGAGGGAGGGGAACACTGAAGCTTTCTTT,CASSQLREGNTEAFF
TRBV6-2/TRBV6-3,15,.,TRBD2,TRBJ2-7,TGTGCCAGCAGTTACTCTCTAGCGGGAGTTCCCGAGCAGTACTTC,CASSYSLAGVPEQYF
TRBV5-1,13,.,.,TRBJ1-2,TGCGCCAGCAGCTGGGAGCGGTCCCGAGGCTACACCTTC,CASSWERSRGYTF
TRBV2,12,once,.,TRBJ2-5,TGTGCCAGCATGCAGGTTCAAGAGACCCAGTACTTC,CASMQVQETQYF
TRBV29-1,13,.,.,TRBJ2-7,TGCAGCGCCCGCGGGCAGGGACTCTACGAGCAGTACTTC,CSARGQGLYEQYF
TRBV11-2,18,.,TRBD2,TRBJ2-1,TGTGCCAGCAGCTCGGATGGACTAGCGGGCTACTCCTACAATGAGCAGTTCTTC,CASSSDGLAGYSYNEQFF